This TCR beta chain appears in the sequencing data of a study of OX40 agonist ivuxolimab in advanced cancers. Study-level information: It was ivuxolimab, an agonistic anti-OX40 (CD134) antibody, that patients were treated with.

As concerns this clone: Antigen specificity is unknown.

The data were produced by immunoSEQ multiplex PCR, yet TCRdb's version contains in-frame clones alone and is incomplete. The sample shows around 60,000 clones, 87% of them seen only once. The CDR3 totals 16 residues. Looked up from germline, CDR1 is LNHDA and CDR2 is SQIVND (reference sequence). V dropped 5 bases and J dropped 6; count of bases not matched to a gene: 7. Anyone with autoimmune disease history or systemic immunosuppression was excluded. Study-level findings and limits: Antigen specificity remained undetermined for the expanded peripheral T cells. CD4+ and CD8+ T cells in blood underwent clonal expansion by week 6 at 0.1 to 3.0 mg/kg.

The genes are TRBV19 and TRBJ2-3; 14 positions agree with TRBD2. Sample: CD4+ or CD8+ T cells sorted from blood, taken in a trial of the OX40 agonist ivuxolimab. This clonotype originated in an adult with an advanced solid tumor such as melanoma, head and neck, liver or kidney cancer. This chain's CDR3 is CASSLRLAGGPDTQYF. The CDR3 DNA reads as TGTGCCAGTAGTCTCAGACTAGCGGGAGGGCCGGATACGCAGTATTTT.